This T cell receptor (beta chain) was found in a study of control samples from healthy donors and cancer patients. Assay: immunoSEQ multiplex PCR; the TCRdb copy retains only in-frame clones and omits some. The data contain roughly 150,000 clones, over 85% of them singletons. The CDR3 spans 10 residues. Per germline, CDR1 LNHDA and CDR2 SQIVND (reference sequence). Trimming removed 10 bases at V and 5 bases at J, with 6 bases between. The receptor comes from a middle-aged man in good health. V and J are TRBV19 and TRBJ2-1; no clear D. The sample comprised blood. CDR3 amino acids: CATTNNEQFF. The DNA for the CDR3 is TGTGCCACAACGAACAATGAGCAGTTCTTC.